The text below deals with one T cell receptor beta chain. Its antigen target is currently unknown. No qualities accompany the bases; no much larger clone lies one base away. Participants were included only if at least one PBMC sample before ART initiation and at least two post-ART samples were available. All participants with HIV were treated in the United States of America. Before DNA extraction, cryopreserved samples of roughly 1-10 million PBMC were thawed and washed. At the time of the earliest PBMC sample, participants with HIV were aged between about 20 and 55 years. PBMC samples from each participant spanned 1-4 timepoints before ART initiation and 2-8 timepoints after ART initiation, with a median of 7 samples. For every participant, serial HIV viral load, CD4+ T-cell count, ART history and demographic data were obtained. A Qiagen kit on a QIAcube was used to extract genomic DNA from unsorted PBMC, with samples processed in batches of 12.

These data belong to a study of long-term antiretroviral therapy in people with HIV (dated by TCRdb to between 2021 and 2024). In the study overall: The earliest samples were collected roughly a decade before the 2015 WHO recommendation for immediate ART, at a time when ART was usually postponed until CD4 counts fell. A retrospective serial study tested whether changes in peripheral blood TRB repertoire composition and diversity were associated with ART initiation and durable HIV suppression. The cohort contributed 150 to 200 cryopreserved PBMC samples from about 31 adults with confirmed HIV infection, collected serially over a mean of around 6 years (range 1-12). About 35% of the 30 participants with HIV were female. Test extractions of a monoclonal T-cell line alongside about 35 polyclonal samples showed no cross-contamination during QIAcube processing. The study at large found these results: HIV repertoires had narrower CDR3 length ranges than controls, and the network structure suggested an antigen-experienced repertoire that shifted only slightly toward naive after ART. Owing to limited PBMC availability, only the TCR beta chain was sequenced, without alpha chain pairing. Inferences about post-ART repertoire changes are limited because no data were available on ART adherence, viral resistance or therapy changes. Because pre-ART samples had limited cell numbers, profiling was done on unsorted PBMC rather than on sorted CD4+ and CD8+ T cells. The samples were dated from about 2003 to 2018, and the ART regimens that were used may be less effective than current ART regimens. ART initiation was associated with a significant increase in TRB diversity, but diversity stayed significantly below transplant donor controls even after long-term ART. The repertoire was dominated across all time points by expanded TRB clones identified before ART initiation, although this dominance was seen to fluctuate and to decrease in many PLHIV after ART.

The immunoSEQ hsTCRB v3.0 assay was used at survey level resolution to sequence the TRB variable region. The targeted TRB sequencing depth was roughly 40,000-55,000 T-cell genomes per sample. An Illumina MiSeq with a v3 150-cycle kit was used to sequence the pooled TRB libraries. The paper's processing steps were these. Repertoire analysis was performed in R inside a reproducible Nextflow workflow that covered QC, data transformation and analysis. LymphoSeq2, an R package for AIRR-Seq data exploration, was used to implement custom analyses. A few samples yielding fewer than 5000 total TRB sequences were excluded, leaving 188 analyzed HIV repertoires. Among the roughly 200 retained HIV repertoires, some 60 were collected before ART initiation and 129 after ART initiation. Repertoires were downsampled to 5000 TRB nucleotide sequences, with summary statistics averaged over 100 downsampling iterations. Only TRB sequences with CDR3 regions of at least seven amino acids were retained for analysis. A Shannon entropy-derived clonality score and the Gini coefficient were used to measure diversity. In the repertoire networks, any two of the top 5000 CDR3 amino acid sequences were linked whenever the two sequences differed by an edit distance of one. Antigen specificity groups and MHC restriction were predicted for TRB CDR3 amino acid sequences with GLIPH2. CDR3 amino acid sequences were matched against VDJdb and McPAS-TCR to flag known CMV, EBV, HIV or tissue antigen associations. Pre-ART, post-ART and control groups were compared with Wilcoxon signed-rank tests and Holm-Bonferroni correction. TCRdb retrieved this table from immuneACCESS and kept in-frame rearrangements only. Not all clones are present; in checked studies, unresolved V genes account for under half, and no reason is known for the remainder. V and J calls plus clone size are reproduced from that table; the DNA served to infer D and trimming. The sample table contains 35,000 or so clones; only one count was recorded for roughly 84% of them. Jointly, the top ten make up approximately 4.8% of the sample.

There are 17 amino acids in the CDR3, from cysteine to phenylalanine inclusive. Of all the DNA, just the CDR3 is kept, 51 bases in frame from base 1. CDR1 and CDR2, looked up from the germline V gene, are SNHLY and FYNNEI. The germline V end is reduced by 10 bases and the J end by 4 bases; junction bases left unmatched: 15. Material: unsorted PBMCs, obtained 2.8 years before starting antiretroviral therapy. The origin of this receptor is a woman in her 30s with HIV. The rearranged segments are TRBV2 and TRBJ1-4; the central 10 bases match TRBD1. This receptor has the CDR3 CATHGTGVVVGNEKLFF. The nucleotide sequence reads TGTGCCACCCATGGGACAGGGGTTGTGGTGGGTAATGAAAAACTGTTTTTT.